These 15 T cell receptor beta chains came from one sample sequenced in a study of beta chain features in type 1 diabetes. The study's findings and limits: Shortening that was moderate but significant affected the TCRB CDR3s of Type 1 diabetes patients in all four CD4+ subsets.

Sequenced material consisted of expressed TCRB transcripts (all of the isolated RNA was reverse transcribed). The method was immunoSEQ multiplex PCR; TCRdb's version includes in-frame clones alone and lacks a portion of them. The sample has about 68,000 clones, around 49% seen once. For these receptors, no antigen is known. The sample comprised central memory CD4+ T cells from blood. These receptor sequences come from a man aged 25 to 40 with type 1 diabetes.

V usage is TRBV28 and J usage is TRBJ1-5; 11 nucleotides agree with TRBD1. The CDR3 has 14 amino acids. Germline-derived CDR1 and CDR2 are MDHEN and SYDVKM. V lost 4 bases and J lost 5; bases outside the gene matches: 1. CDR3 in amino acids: CASSSGQGDQPQHF. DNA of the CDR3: TGTGCCAGCAGTTCGGGACAGGGGGATCAGCCCCAGCATTTT.

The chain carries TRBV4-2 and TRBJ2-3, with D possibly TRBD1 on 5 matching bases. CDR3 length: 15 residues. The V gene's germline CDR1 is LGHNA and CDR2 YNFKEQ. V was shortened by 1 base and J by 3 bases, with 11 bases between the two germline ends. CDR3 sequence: CASSQGGRATDTQYF. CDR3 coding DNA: TGTGCCAGCAGCCAAGGGGGCCGCGCGACAGATACGCAGTATTTT.

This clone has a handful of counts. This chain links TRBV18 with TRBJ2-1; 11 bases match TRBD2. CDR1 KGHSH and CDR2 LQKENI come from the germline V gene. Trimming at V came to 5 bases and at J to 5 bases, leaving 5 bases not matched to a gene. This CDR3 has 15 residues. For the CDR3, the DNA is TGTGCCAGCTCAATAGCGGGGGGGCCCAACAATGAGCAGTTCTTC. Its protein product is CASSIAGGPNNEQFF.

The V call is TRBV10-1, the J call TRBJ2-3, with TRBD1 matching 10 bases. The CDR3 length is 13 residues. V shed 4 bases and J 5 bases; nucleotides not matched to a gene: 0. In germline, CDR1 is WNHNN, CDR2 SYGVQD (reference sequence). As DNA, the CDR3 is TGCGCCAGCAGTGGGGACAGGGGAGATACGCAGTATTTT. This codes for CASSGDRGDTQYF.

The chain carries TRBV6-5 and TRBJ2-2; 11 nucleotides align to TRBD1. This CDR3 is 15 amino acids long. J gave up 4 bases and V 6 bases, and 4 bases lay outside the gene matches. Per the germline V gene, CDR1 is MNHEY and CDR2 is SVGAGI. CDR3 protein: CASRRTGGFTGELFF. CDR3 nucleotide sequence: TGTGCCAGCAGACGGACAGGGGGCTTCACCGGGGAGCTGTTTTTT.

CDR3 sequence: CASSLDPRNSPLHF. The CDR3 nucleotides are TGTGCCAGCAGCTTAGACCCTAGAAATTCACCCCTCCACTTT. The chain links TRBV7-9 to TRBJ1-6; D unclear. Germline V gives CDR1 SEHNR, CDR2 FQNEAQ (reference sequence). The CDR3 runs to 14 residues. The V gene lost 1 base and the J gene lost 7 bases, with 8 bases spanning the gap.

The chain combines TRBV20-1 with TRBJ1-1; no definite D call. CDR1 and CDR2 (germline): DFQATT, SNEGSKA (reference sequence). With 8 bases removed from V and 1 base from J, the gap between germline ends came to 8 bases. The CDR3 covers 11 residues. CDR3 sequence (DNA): TGCAGTTCCGTAAAGAACACTGAAGCTTTCTTT. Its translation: CSSVKNTEAFF.

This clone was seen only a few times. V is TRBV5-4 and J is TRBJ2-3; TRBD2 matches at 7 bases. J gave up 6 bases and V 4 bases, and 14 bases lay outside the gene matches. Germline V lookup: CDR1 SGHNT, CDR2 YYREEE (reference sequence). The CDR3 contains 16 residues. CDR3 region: CASSLTLSGAPDTQYF. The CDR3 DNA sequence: TGTGCCAGCAGCCTCACTTTAAGCGGGGCCCCGGATACGCAGTATTTT.

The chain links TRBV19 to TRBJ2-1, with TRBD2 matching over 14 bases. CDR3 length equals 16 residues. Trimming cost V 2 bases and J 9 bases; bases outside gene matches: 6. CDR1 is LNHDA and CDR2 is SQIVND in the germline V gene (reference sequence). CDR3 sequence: CASSIRGTSGSGEQFF. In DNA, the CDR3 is TGTGCCAGTAGTATAAGGGGGACTAGCGGGAGTGGTGAGCAGTTCTTC.

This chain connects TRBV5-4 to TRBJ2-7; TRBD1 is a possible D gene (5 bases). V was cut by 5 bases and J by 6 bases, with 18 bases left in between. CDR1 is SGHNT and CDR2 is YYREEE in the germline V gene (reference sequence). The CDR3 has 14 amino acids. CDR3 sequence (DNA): TGTGCCAGCAGGAGTGAGGCAGGGTCTGGCGAGCAGTACTTC. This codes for CASRSEAGSGEQYF.

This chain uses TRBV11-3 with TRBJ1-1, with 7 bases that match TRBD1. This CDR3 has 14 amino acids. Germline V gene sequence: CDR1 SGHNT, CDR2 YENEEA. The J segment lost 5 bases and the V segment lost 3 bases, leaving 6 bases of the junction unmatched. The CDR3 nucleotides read TGTGCCAGCAGCTTGGAAGGGGGCAGTACTGAAGCTTTCTTT. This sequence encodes CASSLEGGSTEAFF.

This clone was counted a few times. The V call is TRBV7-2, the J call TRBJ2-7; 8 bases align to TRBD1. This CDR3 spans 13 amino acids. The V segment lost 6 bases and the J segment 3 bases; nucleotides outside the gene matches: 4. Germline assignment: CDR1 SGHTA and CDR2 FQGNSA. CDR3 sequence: CASRPDRGYEQYF. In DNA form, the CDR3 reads TGTGCCAGCAGGCCCGACAGGGGCTACGAGCAGTACTTC.

For the CDR3, the DNA is TGTGCCAGCAGTTACGGAGGGGACAGTCGCACTGAAGCTTTCTTT. Its protein is CASSYGGDSRTEAFF. V is TRBV6-6 and J is TRBJ1-1, with 7 bases fitting TRBD1. Trimming cost V 2 bases and J 4 bases; bases outside gene matches: 7. The germline V gene has CDR1 MNHNY and CDR2 SVGAGI (reference sequence). CDR3 length: 15 residues.

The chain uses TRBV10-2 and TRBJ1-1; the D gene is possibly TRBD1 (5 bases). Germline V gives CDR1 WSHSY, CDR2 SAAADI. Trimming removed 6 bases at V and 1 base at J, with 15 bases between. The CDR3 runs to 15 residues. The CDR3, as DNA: TGCGCCAGCAGCTCACTCCCTCAGGGGAACACTGAAGCTTTCTTT. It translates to CASSSLPQGNTEAFF.

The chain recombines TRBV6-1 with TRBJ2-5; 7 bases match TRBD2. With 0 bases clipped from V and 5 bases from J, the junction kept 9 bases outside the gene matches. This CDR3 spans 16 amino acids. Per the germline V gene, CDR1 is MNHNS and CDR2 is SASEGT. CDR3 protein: CASSEARSGIGETQYF. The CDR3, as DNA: TGTGCCAGCAGTGAAGCTCGAAGCGGGATAGGCGAGACCCAGTACTTC.